A selection of T cell receptor beta chains follows, all from one sample in a study of spatial heterogeneity in lung cancer. TCRdb redid the calling of the 5' RACE reads with MiXCR, one entry per CDR3 protein. The repertoire holds approximately 66,000 distinct CDR3 sequences, with roughly 5.9% as singletons. The material was PBMCs, obtained at surgery. The receptors shown here come from a female donor with early-stage non-small cell lung cancer. The CDR3 runs from the conserved cysteine through the conserved F or W. The order of the fields is clone size, V gene, CDR3 length, J gene, D gene, CDR3 DNA, CDR3 protein. D genes are given only for firm matches. Part of the rows lack a size; the others show once, few, many or a class for expanded clones.

size: many; V: TRBV6-2/TRBV6-3; length: 15; J: TRBJ2-1; D: .; DNA: TGTGCCAGCAGTTACATTGGGATTTCCTACAATGAGCAGTTCTTC; CDR3: CASSYIGISYNEQFF
size: .; V: TRBV12-3/TRBV12-4; length: 14; J: TRBJ2-5; D: TRBD2; DNA: TGTGCCAGCAGTGGACAAAGCGGGAGGGAGACCCAGTACTTC; CDR3: CASSGQSGRETQYF
size: few; V: TRBV20-1; length: 14; J: TRBJ2-3; D: TRBD2; DNA: TGCAGTGCTAGCCTAGCGGGATATGTGAATACGCAGTATTTT; CDR3: CSASLAGYVNTQYF
size: many; V: TRBV6-5; length: 17; J: TRBJ1-6; D: .; DNA: TGTGCCAGCAGTTACTCAGGGGGTTACGCCTATAATTCACCCCTCCACTTT; CDR3: CASSYSGGYAYNSPLHF
size: few; V: TRBV6-5; length: 12; J: TRBJ1-2; D: .; DNA: TGTGCCAGCTCCTGGGACGGGGGCGGCTACACCTTC; CDR3: CASSWDGGGYTF
size: .; V: TRBV28; length: 15; J: TRBJ2-4; D: .; DNA: TGTGCCAGCAGTTTGCTAGGGGACCCCAAAAACATTCAGTACTTC; CDR3: CASSLLGDPKNIQYF
size: .; V: TRBV6-5; length: 15; J: TRBJ2-7; D: .; DNA: TGTGCCAGCAGCCCTCGGGGGCCACTCTCCTACGAGCAGTACTTC; CDR3: CASSPRGPLSYEQYF
size: few; V: TRBV2; length: 14; J: TRBJ1-2; D: .; DNA: TGTGCTACGCTCAGCGTAAGTCGGGACTATGGCTACACCTTC; CDR3: CATLSVSRDYGYTF
size: many; V: TRBV3-1; length: 20; J: TRBJ1-3; D: .; DNA: TGTGCCAGCAGCCAAGAGAGAATACGTTCGGGGGGATCCTCTGGAAACACCATATATTTT; CDR3: CASSQERIRSGGSSGNTIYF
size: many; V: TRBV6-5; length: 13; J: TRBJ2-5; D: .; DNA: TGTGCCAGCAGGCCCCCCGGGCGAGAGACCCAGTACTTC; CDR3: CASRPPGRETQYF
size: many; V: TRBV6-5; length: 13; J: TRBJ1-1; D: .; DNA: TGTGCCAGCAGCCCAGGGAGGAACACTGAAGCTTTCTTT; CDR3: CASSPGRNTEAFF
size: many; V: TRBV11-2; length: 15; J: TRBJ2-3; D: TRBD2; DNA: TGTGCCAGCAGCCGAAGCGGGAGGGCCACAGATACGCAGTATTTT; CDR3: CASSRSGRATDTQYF
size: many; V: TRBV19; length: 14; J: TRBJ2-2; D: .; DNA: TGTGCCAGTACCACCATCAGGGACACCGGGGAGCTGTTTTTT; CDR3: CASTTIRDTGELFF
size: many; V: TRBV3-1; length: 15; J: TRBJ1-2; D: .; DNA: TGTGCCAGCAGCCAAGTACCGGGGGCGACGTATGGCTACACCTTC; CDR3: CASSQVPGATYGYTF
size: .; V: TRBV4-1; length: 13; J: TRBJ2-1; D: .; DNA: TGCGCCAGCGGACAGGGAGGGTTGGATGAGCAGTTCTTC; CDR3: CASGQGGLDEQFF
size: many; V: TRBV9; length: 17; J: TRBJ2-3; D: .; DNA: TGTGCCAGCAGCTCTCCCGGCAGGGACCAAAGCACAGATACGCAGTATTTT; CDR3: CASSSPGRDQSTDTQYF
size: many; V: TRBV6-5; length: 12; J: TRBJ2-7; D: .; DNA: TGTGCCAGCACCTCCCGAATATTAGAGCAGTACTTC; CDR3: CASTSRILEQYF
size: many; V: TRBV5-1; length: 14; J: TRBJ2-1; D: .; DNA: TGCGCCAGCAGACAACAACAGGGAAGGAATGAGCAGTTCTTC; CDR3: CASRQQQGRNEQFF
size: many; V: TRBV7-9; length: 17; J: TRBJ2-3; D: TRBD2; DNA: TGTGCCAGCAGCGCGCTTACCGCGGGGGTTAGCACAGATACGCAGTATTTT; CDR3: CASSALTAGVSTDTQYF
size: few; V: TRBV6-1; length: 13; J: TRBJ1-5; D: .; DNA: TGTGCCGTCGCCCCAGGGTGGAATCAGCCCCAGCATTTT; CDR3: CAVAPGWNQPQHF
size: few; V: TRBV11-3; length: 16; J: TRBJ1-3; D: .; DNA: TGTGCCAGCAGCCTCATTTCGACCAGCTCTGGAAACACCATATATTTT; CDR3: CASSLISTSSGNTIYF
size: .; V: TRBV20-1; length: 13; J: TRBJ2-1; D: .; DNA: TGCAGTGCTAGAGATTGGGGGAGCAATGAGCAGTTCTTC; CDR3: CSARDWGSNEQFF
size: .; V: TRBV6-1; length: 14; J: TRBJ2-7; D: TRBD1; DNA: TGTGCCAGCAGCAGGACAGGGGCCCACTACGAGCAGTACTTC; CDR3: CASSRTGAHYEQYF
size: .; V: TRBV14; length: 14; J: TRBJ2-7; D: TRBD1; DNA: TGTGCCAGCAGGAAGACAGGGACCACCTACGAGCAGTACTTC; CDR3: CASRKTGTTYEQYF
size: few; V: TRBV7-3; length: 16; J: TRBJ2-3; D: TRBD2; DNA: TGTGCCAGCAGCTCCTCACTAGCGGGAGGCACAGATACGCAGTATTTT; CDR3: CASSSSLAGGTDTQYF
size: many; V: TRBV2; length: 15; J: TRBJ1-1; D: .; DNA: TGTGCCCAAAGCGGACAGCACCATCGAGGGGCTGAAGCTTTCTTT; CDR3: CAQSGQHHRGAEAFF
size: .; V: TRBV4-1; length: 17; J: TRBJ2-3; D: TRBD2; DNA: TGCGCCAGCAGCCAAGCCGCAAGCGGGGGAAGCACAGATACGCAGTATTTT; CDR3: CASSQAASGGSTDTQYF
size: many; V: TRBV5-6; length: 16; J: TRBJ2-3; D: TRBD1; DNA: TGTGCCAGCAGTTCAACTCCCGGGACAGTCATAGATACGCAGTATTTT; CDR3: CASSSTPGTVIDTQYF
size: many; V: TRBV28; length: 18; J: TRBJ2-3; D: TRBD2; DNA: TGTGCCAGCAGTCCAACGGGACTAGCGGGGGGGGAGACAGATACGCAGTATTTT; CDR3: CASSPTGLAGGETDTQYF
size: few; V: TRBV7-8; length: 16; J: TRBJ2-2; D: TRBD1; DNA: TGTGCCAGCAGCGCGGACAGGGGACTAAACACCGGGGAGCTGTTTTTT; CDR3: CASSADRGLNTGELFF
size: few; V: TRBV28; length: 13; J: TRBJ1-2; D: .; DNA: TGTGCCAGCAGACTAAACAGGGCATATGGCTACACCTTC; CDR3: CASRLNRAYGYTF
size: few; V: TRBV11-2; length: 14; J: TRBJ2-5; D: .; DNA: TGTGCCAGCAGCTCACGACGGGGAGAGGGGACCCAGTACTTC; CDR3: CASSSRRGEGTQYF
size: many; V: TRBV15; length: 16; J: TRBJ2-1; D: .; DNA: TGTGCCACCAGCAGGGCAGCCAGCGCCACCTACAATGAGCAGTTCTTC; CDR3: CATSRAASATYNEQFF
size: many; V: TRBV28; length: 16; J: TRBJ2-1; D: .; DNA: TGTGCCAGCAGTTTGCGGGCCAGAAGCTCCTACAATGAGCAGTTCTTC; CDR3: CASSLRARSSYNEQFF
size: many; V: TRBV29-1; length: 14; J: TRBJ2-5; D: TRBD2; DNA: TGCAGCGTTGATTCAGGTCCGGGAGGAGAGACCCAGTACTTC; CDR3: CSVDSGPGGETQYF
size: .; V: TRBV6-1; length: 13; J: TRBJ2-5; D: .; DNA: TGTGCCAGCAGCCCTGGGACCACGGAGACCCAGTACTTC; CDR3: CASSPGTTETQYF
size: many; V: TRBV7-3; length: 17; J: TRBJ2-6; D: .; DNA: TGTGCCAGCAGCTTACACCTAAGGACTACTGGGGCCAACGTCCTGACTTTC; CDR3: CASSLHLRTTGANVLTF
size: many; V: TRBV7-2; length: 13; J: TRBJ2-3; D: .; DNA: TGTGCCAGCAGCCAAGGCCCTGCAGATACGCAGTATTTT; CDR3: CASSQGPADTQYF
size: few; V: TRBV28; length: 13; J: TRBJ1-1; D: .; DNA: TGTGCCAGCCGCCAGGAATTGGACACTGAAGCTTTCTTT; CDR3: CASRQELDTEAFF